These 10 T cell receptor beta chains share one sample of origin, sequenced in a study of cytomegalovirus exposure and HLA in healthy donors. Primers for the PCR totalled 60 Vbeta and 13 Jbeta. Profiling relied on immunoSEQ multiplex PCR, and the TCRdb table lists in-frame clones only, not all of them. The sample gives hundreds of thousands of clones, roughly 89% of which show up once; 0.95% to 1.1% is in the top ten. Material: PBMCs. These TCRs come from a woman between 18 and 30 years old in good health and CMV-seronegative.

The rearrangement joins TRBV6-1 to TRBJ1-2; possible D gene TRBD1, 6 bases. Trimming left V 2 bases short and J 3 bases short, with 7 bases between. From germline, CDR1 is MNHNS and CDR2 SASEGT. The CDR3 sequence is 13 residues long. CDR3 loop: CASSEQGHYGYTF. The CDR3 DNA reads as TGTGCCAGCAGTGAACAGGGGCACTATGGCTACACCTTC.

The gene calls are TRBV4-1 and TRBJ2-2, with D possibly matching TRBD2 (6 bases). Trimming removed 6 bases at V and 2 bases at J, with 28 bases between. CDR1 and CDR2 (germline): MGHRA, YSYEKL. The CDR3 contains 20 residues. The CDR3 is CASRITLGTPGRKNTGELFF. The CDR3 region has the DNA TGCGCCAGCAGAATTACCCTGGGGACTCCGGGGCGCAAAAACACCGGGGAGCTGTTTTTT.

In DNA, the CDR3 is TGTGCCAGTAGTATCCCCAGGAGGGAGGCTCAGCCCCAGCATTTT. Amino acid sequence: CASSIPRREAQPQHF. V is TRBV19 and J is TRBJ1-5; D not certain. CDR3 length: 15 residues. Germline V gene data show CDR1 as LNHDA and CDR2 as SQIVND (reference sequence). Trimming removed 3 bases from V and 6 bases from J, with 15 bases in between.

The V gene is TRBV5-1, the J gene TRBJ1-1; 8 nucleotides line up with TRBD1. Germline-derived CDR1 and CDR2 are SGHRS and YFSETQ. The CDR3 is 15 residues long. Germline trimming cut 3 bases from V and 6 bases from J; bases unmatched to any gene: 10. CDR3 DNA: TGCGCCAGCAGCTGGACAGGGAAGTCTGGCGCTGAAGCTTTCTTT. Encoded protein: CASSWTGKSGAEAFF. The full variable domain, its missing parts supplied by reference TRBV5-1 and TRBJ1-1, is KAGVTQTPRYLIKTRGQQVTLSCSPISGHRSVSWYQQTPGQGLQFLFEYFSETQRNKGNFPGRFSGRQFSNSRSEMNVSTLELGDSALYLCASSWTGKSGAEAFFGQGTRLTVV.

The chain is built from TRBV19 and TRBJ1-5; 7 positions agree with TRBD1. The CDR3 runs to 19 residues. The J segment lost 5 bases and the V segment lost 0 bases, leaving 16 bases of the junction unmatched. Germline CDR1 and CDR2: LNHDA and SQIVND (reference sequence). The CDR3 DNA is TGTGCCAGTAGTATAGATCATGTCGGAGGGGGCTATCCTTATCAGCCCCAGCATTTT. Translating it yields CASSIDHVGGGYPYQPQHF.

The chain carries TRBV18 and TRBJ1-1, with 7 bases lining up with TRBD1. CDR3 length: 14 residues. Germline loops: CDR1 KGHSH, CDR2 LQKENI. V shed 2 bases, J shed 4 bases, and the junction held 4 bases outside the gene matches. The DNA of the CDR3 is TGTGCCAGCTCACCATCTCAGGGGGTCACTGAAGCTTTCTTT. Amino acids: CASSPSQGVTEAFF. Together with reference TRBV18 and TRBJ1-1, the CDR3 gives the full variable domain: NAGVMQNPRHLVRRRGQEARLRCSPMKGHSHVYWYRQLPEEGLKFMVYLQKENIIDESGMPKERFSAEFPKEGPSILRIQQVVRGDSAAYFCASSPSQGVTEAFFGQGTRLTVV.

The chain uses TRBV16 and TRBJ1-5, with D unresolved. This CDR3 contains 17 residues. Germline V lookup: CDR1 KGHSY, CDR2 FQNENV. The V and J ends lost 1 base and 1 base respectively, with 14 bases between them. The CDR3 is CASSQFEGPGSNQPQHF. Written as DNA, the CDR3 is TGTGCCAGCAGCCAATTCGAGGGCCCTGGCAGCAATCAGCCCCAGCATTTT.

Comment on this clone: In the same sample, other DNA sequences code for this CDR3. V usage is TRBV29-1 and J usage is TRBJ2-5; weak D call: TRBD1 (5 bases). This CDR3 contains 14 residues. Trimming took off 4 bases at V and 4 bases at J, with 16 bases between the two ends. Germline CDR1 is SQVTM and CDR2 is ANQGSEA. The CDR3 bases are TGCAGCGTTGTTGGTAGCAAGGGGTTAGAGACCCAGTACTTC. Translating gives CSVVGSKGLETQYF.

J is TRBJ2-7 and V is TRBV11-3; D unclear. V lost 2 bases to trimming and J lost 5 bases, with 7 bases between them. The CDR3 loop spans 12 amino acids. The germline CDR1 and CDR2 sequences are SGHNT and YENEEA. The CDR3 DNA reads TGTGCCAGCAGCTTAACTCGAAACGAGCAGTACTTC. This encodes CASSLTRNEQYF.

The V gene is TRBV11-2, the J gene TRBJ2-3, with 7 positions matching TRBD2. V was pared by 4 bases and J by 3 bases, with 7 bases of the junction left unmatched. CDR1 SGHAT and CDR2 FQNNGV come from the germline V gene. The CDR3 is made up of 15 amino acids. The CDR3 region is CASSSEAGTTDTQYF. As DNA, the CDR3 is TGTGCCAGCAGCTCCGAAGCGGGAACGACAGATACGCAGTATTTT.